These 27 T cell receptor beta chains originate from one sample sequenced in a study of T cell changes during pregnancy in multiple sclerosis. Profiling relied on immunoSEQ multiplex PCR, and the TCRdb table lists in-frame clones only, not all of them. The sample yields around 100,000 clones, around 92% seen once. The sequencing here drew on peripheral blood, taken in the second trimester of pregnancy. These receptor sequences come from a female donor with multiple sclerosis, enrolled in a pregnancy study.

The chain links TRBV5-1 to TRBJ1-2; 9 bases line up with TRBD1. CDR3 length: 13 residues. V shed 3 bases and J 4 bases; nucleotides not matched to a gene: 1. The germline CDR1 and CDR2 sequences are SGHRS and YFSETQ. The CDR3 nucleotides read TGCGCCAGCAGCTCGGGACAGGGCTATGGCTACACCTTC. This sequence encodes CASSSGQGYGYTF.

CDR3 amino acids: CASSLRRELNEQYF. CDR3 nucleotides: TGTGCCAGCAGCCTGCGGCGGGAATTAAACGAGCAGTACTTC. The chain is built from TRBV7-8 and TRBJ2-7; TRBD2 might be the D (6 bases). CDR3 size: 14 residues. V lost 5 bases, J lost 5 bases, and 16 bases lay in between. Germline V CDR1 and CDR2: SGHVS, FQNEAQ.

The gene calls are TRBV5-1 and TRBJ2-7, with 9 bases fitting TRBD2. The junction had 9 bases not matched to a gene; V was cut back by 6 bases and J by 5 bases. The CDR3 is 14 amino acids. The germline gives CDR1 SGHRS, CDR2 YFSETQ. The CDR3 DNA sequence: TGCGCCAGCAACCCCACTAGCGGGTTGAACGAGCAGTACTTC. Amino acid sequence: CASNPTSGLNEQYF.

The chain uses TRBV7-9 and TRBJ2-2, with D perhaps matching TRBD2 (6 bases). CDR3 length equals 13 residues. The V and J ends lost 8 bases and 7 bases respectively, with 14 bases between them. The germline CDR1 and CDR2 sequences are SEHNR and FQNEAQ (reference sequence). This chain's CDR3 is CASGRESSGELFF. The CDR3 nucleotides read TGTGCCAGCGGACGGGAGTCGAGCGGGGAGCTGTTTTTT. The full variable domain, rest sourced from reference TRBV7-9 and TRBJ2-2, is DTGVSQNPRHKITKRGQNVTFRCDPISEHNRLYWYRQTLGQGPEFLTYFQNEAQLEKSRLLSDRFSAERPKGSFSTLEIQRTEQGDSAMYLCASGRESSGELFFGEGSRLTVL.

This chain joins TRBV18 and TRBJ1-2; 7 nucleotides match TRBD1. Germline V lookup: CDR1 KGHSH, CDR2 LQKENI. The CDR3 is 15 residues long. V gave up 2 bases and J gave up 6 bases; unmatched junction bases: 9. The DNA for the CDR3 is TGTGCCAGCTCACCATCGTCAGGGGGGCGTGATGGCTACACCTTC. Translating it yields CASSPSSGGRDGYTF.

This chain connects TRBV27 to TRBJ2-1, with 7 positions matching TRBD1. This CDR3 comprises 14 residues. Unmatched junction bases numbered 7, after V lost 5 bases and J lost 6 bases. Germline V gene sequence: CDR1 MNHEY, CDR2 SMNVEV (reference sequence). The CDR3 DNA reads as TGTGCCAGCAGTCCCGCCTACAGGGGCAATGAGCAGTTCTTC. Encoded protein: CASSPAYRGNEQFF.

The chain joins TRBV27 to TRBJ1-1, with D perhaps matching TRBD1 (5 bases). Germline CDR1 MNHEY, CDR2 SMNVEV (reference sequence). V lost 6 bases, J lost 1 base, and 15 bases lay in between. The CDR3 is 15 residues long. CDR3 bases: TGTGCCAGCAGATTTCAGGGCGGTTGGAACACTGAAGCTTTCTTT. Translated, it gives CASRFQGGWNTEAFF.

CDR3 coding DNA: TGTGCCAGCTCACCAGAACATCTAATGGGCGGGGAGACCCAGTACTTC. Translated, it gives CASSPEHLMGGETQYF. The chain recombines TRBV18 with TRBJ2-5; possible D gene TRBD2, 5 bases. V shed 2 bases and J shed 5 bases, with 18 bases lying between them. CDR3 length equals 16 residues. CDR1 KGHSH and CDR2 LQKENI come from the germline V gene.

The genes are TRBV19 and TRBJ2-1, with D tentatively TRBD2 (6 bases). This CDR3 region has 14 residues. V lost 3 bases and J lost 13, with 19 bases in between. CDR1 and CDR2 (germline): LNHDA, SQIVND (reference sequence). The CDR3 DNA reads TGTGCCAGTAGTATTTCGTCACTAGCAGCAATCCAGTTCTTC. Its translation: CASSISSLAAIQFF.

This sequence joins TRBV19 and TRBJ1-5, with TRBD1 matching over 9 bases. The CDR3 totals 18 residues. Looked up from germline, CDR1 is LNHDA and CDR2 is SQIVND (reference sequence). The V gene end was trimmed by 3 bases and the J gene end by 4 bases; junction bases not matched to a gene: 13. CDR3 amino acids: CASSMVPQGAGANQPQHF. CDR3 DNA: TGTGCCAGTAGTATGGTTCCACAGGGGGCGGGGGCAAATCAGCCCCAGCATTTT.

The rearrangement uses TRBV4-3 and TRBJ1-3; TRBD1 is a possible D gene (5 bases). There are 16 residues in the CDR3. From germline, CDR1 is LGHNA and CDR2 YSLEER. V gave up 4 bases and J gave up 2 bases, with 15 bases separating them. The CDR3 DNA reads TGCGCCAGCAGCCTCGTTGGGGGGGTTACTGGAAACACCATATATTTT. This encodes CASSLVGGVTGNTIYF.

As concerns this clone: Distinct nucleotide sequences in the sample also encode this CDR3. The rearrangement links TRBV6-5 to TRBJ1-4; maybe TRBD1 (5 bases). Trimming took off 2 bases at V and 8 bases at J, with 12 bases between the two ends. The germline gives CDR1 MNHEY, CDR2 SVGAGI. The CDR3 consists of 14 residues. The CDR3 sequence: CASSYGRVGEKLFF. The CDR3 nucleotides read TGTGCCAGCAGTTACGGCAGGGTTGGGGAAAAACTGTTTTTT.

CDR3 region: CASSLGRSGEEQYF. The CDR3 nucleotides read TGTGCCAGCAGCTTAGGCAGGTCAGGGGAGGAGCAGTACTTC. The rearrangement joins TRBV11-1 to TRBJ2-7; maybe TRBD1 (6 bases). Trimming shortened V by 1 base and J by 7 bases, and 14 bases separated the two germline ends. Germline CDR1 reads SGHAT; CDR2 reads FQDESV (reference sequence). The CDR3 runs to 14 residues.

The genes are TRBV21-1 and TRBJ2-5; TRBD2 was called by the table and not checked on the DNA. TRBV21-1 is reported as a pseudogene. There are 11 residues in the CDR3. This CDR3 is CASSSQETQYF. The CDR3 bases are TGTGCCAGCAGCTCTCAAGAGACCCAGTACTTC.

This sequence joins TRBV7-6 and TRBJ2-7; a weak D match, TRBD2 (7 bases). The CDR3 sequence is 14 residues long. V shed 3 bases and J shed 3 bases, with 12 bases lying between them. Germline lookup yields CDR1 SGHVS and CDR2 FNYEAQ. The CDR3 sequence: CASSFGGGGYEQYF. CDR3 nucleotides: TGTGCCAGCAGCTTTGGGGGAGGGGGCTACGAGCAGTACTTC.

The rearrangement joins TRBV1 to TRBJ2-7; TRBD2, the table's D call, lacks a check against the DNA. TRBV1 is classified as a pseudogene. The CDR3 extends over 12 amino acids. CDR3 nucleotides: TGCACCAGCAGCGGAATAGCTTACGAGCAGTACTTC. It specifies CTSSGIAYEQYF.

The chain has TRBV18 and TRBJ2-2, with 14 bases aligning to TRBD2. J gave up 0 bases and V 2 bases, and 5 bases lay outside the gene matches. This CDR3 has 19 amino acids. Germline CDR1 reads KGHSH; CDR2 reads LQKENI. DNA of the CDR3: TGTGCCAGCTCACCAGTAGGACTAGCGGGAGGCCCGAACACCGGGGAGCTGTTTTTT. As protein: CASSPVGLAGGPNTGELFF.

The chain links TRBV5-6 to TRBJ1-2; maybe TRBD1 (6 bases). In germline, CDR1 is SGHDT, CDR2 YYEEEE. Trimming cost V 0 bases and J 8 bases, with 8 bases left between them. The CDR3 is 12 residues long. The CDR3 protein is CASSLGGPGYTF. The CDR3 nucleotides are TGTGCCAGCAGCTTGGGGGGGCCCGGCTACACCTTC.

The chain carries TRBV28 and TRBJ2-7; D is perhaps TRBD1 (5 bases). This CDR3 contains 13 residues. CDR1 is MDHEN and CDR2 is SYDVKM in the germline V gene. V was shortened by 3 bases and J by 2 bases, with 8 bases between the two germline ends. The CDR3: CASSLVGPYEQYF. CDR3 bases: TGTGCCAGCAGTTTGGTGGGGCCCTACGAGCAGTACTTC.

This chain links TRBV6-6 with TRBJ2-1; 7 nucleotides align to TRBD2. V dropped 0 bases and J dropped 7; count of bases not matched to a gene: 9. Per germline, CDR1 MNHNY and CDR2 SVGAGI (reference sequence). The CDR3 sequence is 16 residues long. This chain's CDR3 is CASSYSGGRAANEQFF. The CDR3 region has the DNA TGTGCCAGCAGTTACTCTGGCGGGAGAGCAGCGAATGAGCAGTTCTTC.

V is TRBV5-5 and J is TRBJ1-2; D perhaps matches TRBD1 (5 bases). CDR1 SGHKS and CDR2 YYEKEE come from the germline V gene (reference sequence). The CDR3 is made up of 15 amino acids. V dropped 0 bases and J dropped 4 bases, with 13 bases sitting between them. In DNA form, the CDR3 reads TGTGCCAGCAGCTTGGCAGGGTCTGGCGCCTATGGCTACACCTTC. Translated, it gives CASSLAGSGAYGYTF.

This clone occurred a few times. The chain has TRBV2 and TRBJ1-3; D perhaps matches TRBD1 (6 bases). The length of the CDR3 is 13 residues. Germline lookup yields CDR1 SNHLY and CDR2 FYNNEI. The V end lost 10 bases, the J end lost 0 bases, and 10 bases lay between the germline ends. The CDR3 loop is CAKRGGSGNTIYF. CDR3 nucleotides: TGTGCCAAGCGAGGGGGCTCTGGAAACACCATATATTTT.

This chain joins TRBV19 and TRBJ1-1; no firm D call. V was trimmed by 1 base and J by 1 base, leaving 10 bases between them. Germline values: CDR1 LNHDA, CDR2 SQIVND (reference sequence). The CDR3 is 15 amino acids. CDR3 residues: CASSIGVQTNTEAFF. CDR3 in DNA: TGTGCCAGTAGTATAGGAGTACAGACGAACACTGAAGCTTTCTTT.

The chain employs TRBV19 and TRBJ1-5; perhaps TRBD1 as D (5 bases). The CDR3 spans 15 residues. V was shortened by 5 bases and J by 0 bases, with 11 bases between the two germline ends. Germline CDR1 is LNHDA and CDR2 is SQIVND (reference sequence). CDR3 amino acids: CASSLDRSSNQPQHF. CDR3 sequence (DNA): TGTGCCAGTAGTCTTGACAGATCTAGCAATCAGCCCCAGCATTTT.

V gene TRBV20-1 combines with J gene TRBJ2-1, with TRBD2 identical over 7 bases. V lost 3 bases to trimming and J lost 7 bases; unmatched junction nucleotides: 0. Germline V gene lookup returns CDR1 DFQATT and CDR2 SNEGSKA (reference sequence). The length of the CDR3 is 11 residues. CDR3 sequence reads: CSASGRNEQFF. In DNA form, the CDR3 reads TGCAGTGCTAGCGGGAGGAATGAGCAGTTCTTC.

V and J are TRBV28 and TRBJ2-2; maybe TRBD2 (6 bases). This CDR3 region has 13 residues. CDR1 and CDR2 from the germline V gene are MDHEN and SYDVKM. Trimming pared 7 bases from V and 4 bases from J, leaving 10 bases between. In nucleotides, the CDR3 is TGTGCCAGCAAGACGGGAGTCACCGGGGAGCTGTTTTTT. It specifies CASKTGVTGELFF.

CDR3 DNA sequence: TGTGCCAGCAGCCAAGATCGGGGGGCAGGGATAAAACTGTTTTTT. Translating gives CASSQDRGAGIKLFF. The chain uses TRBV4-2 and TRBJ1-4; D is perhaps TRBD1 (6 bases). Germline assignment: CDR1 LGHNA and CDR2 YNFKEQ. This CDR3 contains 15 residues. Trimming removed 0 bases from V and 10 bases from J, with 15 bases in between.